The source of this TCR beta chain is a study of cytomegalovirus exposure and HLA in healthy donors. Broader study findings: Follow-up analysis later connected one missense variant in DCLRE1C with trimming of TCR beta V- and J-genes.

Use of 60 Vbeta and 13 Jbeta primers characterized the PCR. Sequencing used immunoSEQ multiplex PCR; TCRdb keeps in-frame clones, though not all of them. Of 100,000 or so clones listed, approximately 57% are singletons. With regard to this clone: As yet, its antigen is unknown. The junction shows a germline mismatch at one end, possibly a read error.

The receptor was derived from a woman in her twenties or thirties in good health and CMV-seronegative. The sequencing sample was made of PBMCs.

CDR3 coding DNA: TGTGCCTGGAGTGGCAAACCGGGACTAGCTAGGTTC. Translating it yields CAWSGKPGLARF. The chain recombines TRBV30 with TRBJ2-7; 9 nucleotides match TRBD2. This CDR3 is 12 amino acids long. Germline assignment: CDR1 GTSNPN and CDR2 SVGIG (reference sequence).